Below are 2 T cell receptor beta chains sequenced from a single sample in a study of cytomegalovirus exposure and HLA in healthy donors. PCR primers comprised 60 Vbeta and 13 Jbeta primers. The protocol was immunoSEQ multiplex PCR, while the TCRdb copy is restricted to in-frame clones and leaves out a portion. Of 150,000 to 200,000 clones listed, 80% to 90% are singletons. The sample taken for sequencing was PBMCs. Receptor source: a woman aged 18-35 years in good health and CMV-seronegative.

A note on this clone: A junction end diverges from the germline sequence, so it may reflect a read error. The chain combines TRBV7-9 with TRBJ2-1, with D uncertain. Germline assignment: CDR1 SEHNR and CDR2 FQNEAQ (reference sequence). This CDR3 has 10 residues. The CDR3 sequence is CSSSPQEQFF. In DNA, the CDR3 is TGTTCCAGCAGCCCCCAGGAGCAGTTCTTC. The full variable domain, with the rest looked up from reference TRBV7-9 and TRBJ2-1, is DTGVSQNPRHKITKRGQNVTFRCDPISEHNRLYWYRQTLGQGPEFLTYFQNEAQLEKSRLLSDRFSAERPKGSFSTLEIQRTEQGDSAMYLCSSSPQEQFFGPGTRLTVL.

The CDR3 region has the DNA TGTGCCAGCAGCCGGACAGGGGGCACTAATGAAAAACTGTTTTTT. It codes for CASSRTGGTNEKLFF. This chain joins TRBV11-2 and TRBJ1-4; 11 bases fit TRBD1. The CDR3 sequence is 15 residues long. The V gene end was trimmed by 5 bases and the J gene end by 2 bases; junction bases not matched to a gene: 1. Germline CDR1 and CDR2: SGHAT and FQNNGV. The entire variable domain, with the rest obtained from reference TRBV11-2 and TRBJ1-4, is as follows: EAGVAQSPRYKIIEKRQSVAFWCNPISGHATLYWYQQILGQGPKLLIQFQNNGVVDDSQLPKDRFSAERLKGVDSTLKIQPAKLEDSAVYLCASSRTGGTNEKLFFGSGTQLSVL.